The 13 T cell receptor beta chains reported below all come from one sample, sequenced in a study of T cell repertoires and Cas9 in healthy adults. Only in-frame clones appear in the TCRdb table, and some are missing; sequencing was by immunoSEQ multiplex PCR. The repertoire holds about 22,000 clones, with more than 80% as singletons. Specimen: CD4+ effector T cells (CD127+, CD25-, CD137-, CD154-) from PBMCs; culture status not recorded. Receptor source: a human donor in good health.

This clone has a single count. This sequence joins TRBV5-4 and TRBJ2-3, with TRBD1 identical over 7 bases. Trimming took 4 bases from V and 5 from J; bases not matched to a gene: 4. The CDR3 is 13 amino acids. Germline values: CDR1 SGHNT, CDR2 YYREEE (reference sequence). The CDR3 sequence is CASSVRQGDTQYF. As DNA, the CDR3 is TGTGCCAGCAGCGTACGACAGGGAGATACGCAGTATTTT.

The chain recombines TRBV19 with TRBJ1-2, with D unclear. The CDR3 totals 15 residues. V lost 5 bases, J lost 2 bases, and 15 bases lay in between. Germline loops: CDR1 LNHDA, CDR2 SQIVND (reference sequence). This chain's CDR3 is CASSVPRQVNYGYTF. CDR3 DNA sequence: TGTGCCAGTAGTGTACCGAGGCAGGTAAACTATGGCTACACCTTC.

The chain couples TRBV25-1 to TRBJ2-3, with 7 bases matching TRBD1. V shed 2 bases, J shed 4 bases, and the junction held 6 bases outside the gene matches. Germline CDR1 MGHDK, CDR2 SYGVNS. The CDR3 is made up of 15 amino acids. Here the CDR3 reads CASSEGDRVADTQYF. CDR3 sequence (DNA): TGTGCCAGCAGTGAAGGTGACAGGGTGGCAGATACGCAGTATTTT.

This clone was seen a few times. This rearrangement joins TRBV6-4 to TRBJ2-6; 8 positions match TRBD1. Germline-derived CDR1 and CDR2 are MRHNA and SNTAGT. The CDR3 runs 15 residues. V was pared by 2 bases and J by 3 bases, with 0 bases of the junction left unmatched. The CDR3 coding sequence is TGTGCCAGCAGTGACGGGACAGGTGGGGCCAACGTCCTGACTTTC. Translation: CASSDGTGGANVLTF.

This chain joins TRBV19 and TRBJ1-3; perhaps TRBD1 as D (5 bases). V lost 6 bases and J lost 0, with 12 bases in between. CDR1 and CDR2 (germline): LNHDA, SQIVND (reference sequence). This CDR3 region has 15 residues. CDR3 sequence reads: CASRHDRVSGNTIYF. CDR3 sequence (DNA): TGTGCCAGTAGACACGACAGAGTCTCTGGAAACACCATATATTTT.

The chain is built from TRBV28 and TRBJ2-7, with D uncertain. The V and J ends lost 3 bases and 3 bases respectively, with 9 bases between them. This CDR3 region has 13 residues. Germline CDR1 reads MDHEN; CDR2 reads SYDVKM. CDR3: CASSFWIYYEQYF. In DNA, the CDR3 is TGTGCCAGCAGTTTTTGGATTTACTACGAGCAGTACTTC.

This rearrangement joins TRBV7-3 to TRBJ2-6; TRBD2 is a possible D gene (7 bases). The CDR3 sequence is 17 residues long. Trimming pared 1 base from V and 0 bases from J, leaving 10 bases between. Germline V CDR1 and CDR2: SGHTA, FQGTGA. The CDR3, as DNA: TGTGCCAGCAGCTTAAGCGGGGGCGGCTCTGGGGCCAACGTCCTGACTTTC. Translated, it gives CASSLSGGGSGANVLTF.

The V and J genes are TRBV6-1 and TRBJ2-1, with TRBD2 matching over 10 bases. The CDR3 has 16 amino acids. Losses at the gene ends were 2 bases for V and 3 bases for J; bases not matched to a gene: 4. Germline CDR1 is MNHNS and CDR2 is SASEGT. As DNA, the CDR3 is TGTGCCAGCAGTGAACAGTTAGCGGGGGGCTACAATGAGCAGTTCTTC. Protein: CASSEQLAGGYNEQFF.

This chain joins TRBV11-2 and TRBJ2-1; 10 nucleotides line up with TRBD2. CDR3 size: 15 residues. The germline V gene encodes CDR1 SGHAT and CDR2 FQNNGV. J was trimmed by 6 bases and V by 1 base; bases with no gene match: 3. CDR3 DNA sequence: TGTGCCAGCAGCTTAGTGCTAGCGGGGGCCAATGAGCAGTTCTTC. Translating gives CASSLVLAGANEQFF.

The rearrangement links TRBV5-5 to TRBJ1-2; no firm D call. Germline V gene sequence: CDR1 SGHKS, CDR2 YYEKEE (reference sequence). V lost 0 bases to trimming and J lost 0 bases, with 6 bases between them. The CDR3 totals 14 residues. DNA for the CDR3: TGTGCCAGCAGCTTGGAGGCAGCTAACTATGGCTACACCTTC. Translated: CASSLEAANYGYTF.

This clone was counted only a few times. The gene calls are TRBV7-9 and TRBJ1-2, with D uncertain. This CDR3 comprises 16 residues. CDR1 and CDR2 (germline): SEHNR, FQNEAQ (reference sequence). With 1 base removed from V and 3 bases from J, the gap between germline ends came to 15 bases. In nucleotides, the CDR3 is TGTGCCAGCAGCTTAGGGGGAGGGTACGAGCACTATGGCTACACCTTC. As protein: CASSLGGGYEHYGYTF.

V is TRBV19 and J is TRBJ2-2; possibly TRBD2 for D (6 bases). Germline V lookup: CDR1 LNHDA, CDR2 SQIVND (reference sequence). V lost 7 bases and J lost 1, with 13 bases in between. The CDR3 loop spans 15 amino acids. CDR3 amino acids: CASTRLALNTGELFF. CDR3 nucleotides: TGTGCCAGTACGAGGCTAGCGTTGAACACCGGGGAGCTGTTTTTT.

The CDR3 is CASSARPPGQGPHGYTF. The CDR3 DNA is TGCGCCAGCAGCGCGAGACCTCCGGGACAGGGGCCCCATGGCTACACCTTC. The genes are TRBV5-1 and TRBJ1-2; TRBD1 aligns across 10 bases. V was pared by 4 bases and J by 6 bases, with 15 bases of the junction left unmatched. This CDR3 has 17 amino acids. In germline, CDR1 is SGHRS, CDR2 YFSETQ.